This TCR beta chain was profiled in a study of response to subunit inactivated influenza vaccine. General study results and limits: Researchers suggested that each seasonal influenza vaccination recruits few new T cells.

V dropped 0 bases and J dropped 4; count of bases not matched to a gene: 5. Per the germline V gene, CDR1 is SGHDT and CDR2 is YYEEEE. The CDR3 totals 16 residues. In this sample, this clonotype turned up many times. The target antigen is unknown. One entry per CDR3 protein results from TCRdb running MiXCR on the RT-PCR reads. Of 650,000 to 800,000 distinct CDR3 sequences listed, about a fifth were seen once; the top ten hold roughly a tenth. The TCR was taken from a man aged 50-60 years who received an inactivated influenza vaccine. The sequenced sample was PBMCs from blood, obtained about 5 days after vaccination. The chain joins TRBV5-6 to TRBJ2-3, with TRBD1 identical over 10 bases. In DNA, the CDR3 is TGTGCCAGCAGCTTGGTGTGGGACAGGGGATCAGATACGCAGTATTTT. Amino acid sequence: CASSLVWDRGSDTQYF.